This T cell receptor beta chain was obtained from a study of blood T cell repertoires in COVID-19. The CDR3 has 12 residues. The V end was cut by 3 bases, the J end by 4 bases, with 7 bases between. The germline gives CDR1 SGHRS, CDR2 YFSETQ. Authors' processing steps: Reference gene primers were amplified, and this amplification served to estimate nucleated cell counts. TCRdb's table, derived via immunoSEQ multiplex PCR, lists solely in-frame clones and lacks some. V, J and clone size were drawn from that table, and D and trimming were deduced from the DNA. The sample includes roughly 240,000 clones, 75% to 85% of them seen just once. Enrollees, roughly 18 to 95 years old, lived in about two dozen US areas. Participant-given clinical history determined each cohort assignment.

This clonotype originated in a woman between 50 and 59 years old with acute COVID-19. V usage is TRBV5-1 and J usage is TRBJ2-5; TRBD1 might be the D (6 bases). The sample comprised PBMCs or T cells enriched from blood (not recorded which). The chain's CDR3 is CASSSGAETQYF. As DNA, the CDR3 is TGCGCCAGCAGCTCAGGGGCAGAGACCCAGTACTTC.